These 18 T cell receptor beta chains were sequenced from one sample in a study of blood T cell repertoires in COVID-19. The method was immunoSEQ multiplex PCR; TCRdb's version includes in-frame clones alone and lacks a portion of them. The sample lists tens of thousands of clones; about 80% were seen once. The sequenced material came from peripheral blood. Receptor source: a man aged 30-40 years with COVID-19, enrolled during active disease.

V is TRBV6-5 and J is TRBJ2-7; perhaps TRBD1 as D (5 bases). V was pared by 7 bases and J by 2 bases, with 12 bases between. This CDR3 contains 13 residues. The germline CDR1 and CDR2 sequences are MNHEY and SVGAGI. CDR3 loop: CASMLTGPYEQYF. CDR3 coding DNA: TGTGCCAGCATGCTCACAGGTCCCTACGAGCAGTACTTC.

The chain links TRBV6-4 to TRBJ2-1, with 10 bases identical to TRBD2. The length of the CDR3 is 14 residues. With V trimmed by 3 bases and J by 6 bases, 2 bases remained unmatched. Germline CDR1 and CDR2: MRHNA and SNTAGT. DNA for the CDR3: TGTGCCAGCAGTGAGAGCGGGGGGGTCAATGAGCAGTTCTTC. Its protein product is CASSESGGVNEQFF.

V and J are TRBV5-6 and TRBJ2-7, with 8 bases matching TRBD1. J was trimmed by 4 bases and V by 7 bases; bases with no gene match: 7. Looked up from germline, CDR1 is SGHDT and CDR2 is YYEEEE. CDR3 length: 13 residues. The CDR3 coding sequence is TGTGCCAGCGGCGGACAGGGATCGTACGAGCAGTACTTC. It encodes CASGGQGSYEQYF. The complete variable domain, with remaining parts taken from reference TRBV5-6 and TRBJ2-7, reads DAGVTQSPTHLIKTRGQQVTLRCSPKSGHDTVSWYQQALGQGPQFIFQYYEEEERQRGNFPDRFSGHQFPNYSSELNVNALLLGDSALYLCASGGQGSYEQYFGPGTRLTVT.

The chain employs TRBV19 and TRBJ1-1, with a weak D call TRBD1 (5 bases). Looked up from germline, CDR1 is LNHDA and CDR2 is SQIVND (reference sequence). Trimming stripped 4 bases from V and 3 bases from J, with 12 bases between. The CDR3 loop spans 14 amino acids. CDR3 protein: CASSKGWGDTEAFF. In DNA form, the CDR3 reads TGTGCCAGTAGTAAAGGGTGGGGCGACACTGAAGCTTTCTTT. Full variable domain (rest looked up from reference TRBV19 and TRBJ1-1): DGGITQSPKYLFRKEGQNVTLSCEQNLNHDAMYWYRQDPGQGLRLIYYSQIVNDFQKGDIAEGYSVSREKKESFPLTVTSAQKNPTAFYLCASSKGWGDTEAFFGQGTRLTVV.

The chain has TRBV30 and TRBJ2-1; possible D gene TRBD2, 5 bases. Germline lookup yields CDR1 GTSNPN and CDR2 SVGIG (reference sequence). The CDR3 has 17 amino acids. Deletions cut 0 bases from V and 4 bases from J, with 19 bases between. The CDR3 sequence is CAWSVRTGGLAYNEQFF. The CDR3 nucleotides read TGTGCCTGGAGTGTACGGACTGGCGGGCTAGCTTACAATGAGCAGTTCTTC.

In DNA, the CDR3 is TGTGCCAGCAGCGTAGATCTAGGGGCATTTAACACCGGGGAGCTGTTTTTT. This sequence encodes CASSVDLGAFNTGELFF. V gene TRBV9 combines with J gene TRBJ2-2, with D perhaps TRBD1 (5 bases). Germline loops: CDR1 SGDLS, CDR2 YYNGEE. Deletions cut 0 bases from V and 2 bases from J, with 14 bases between. There are 17 residues in the CDR3.

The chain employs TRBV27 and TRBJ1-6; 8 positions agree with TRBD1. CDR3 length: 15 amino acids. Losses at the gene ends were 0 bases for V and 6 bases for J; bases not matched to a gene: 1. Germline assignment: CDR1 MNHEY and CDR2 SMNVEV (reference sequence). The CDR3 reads CASSLSGQANSPLHF. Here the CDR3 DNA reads TGTGCCAGCAGTTTATCGGGACAGGCTAATTCACCCCTCCACTTT.

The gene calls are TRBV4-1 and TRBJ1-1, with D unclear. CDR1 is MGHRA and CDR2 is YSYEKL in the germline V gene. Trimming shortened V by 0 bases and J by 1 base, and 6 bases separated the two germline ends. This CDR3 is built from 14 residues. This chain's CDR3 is CASSQDQKNTEAFF. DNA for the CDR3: TGCGCCAGCAGCCAAGATCAGAAGAACACTGAAGCTTTCTTT.

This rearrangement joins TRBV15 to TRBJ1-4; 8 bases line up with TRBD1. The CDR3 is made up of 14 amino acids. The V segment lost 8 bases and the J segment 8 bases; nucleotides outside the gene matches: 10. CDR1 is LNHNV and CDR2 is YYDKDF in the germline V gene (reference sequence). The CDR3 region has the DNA TGTGCCACCGAGAAGGACAGGGTGGGCGAAAAACTGTTTTTT. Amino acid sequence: CATEKDRVGEKLFF.

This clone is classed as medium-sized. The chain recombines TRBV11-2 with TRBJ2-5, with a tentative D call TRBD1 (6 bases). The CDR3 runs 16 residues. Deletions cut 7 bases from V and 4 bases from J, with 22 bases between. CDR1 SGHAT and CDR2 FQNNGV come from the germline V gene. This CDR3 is CASTPHPDRLGETQYF. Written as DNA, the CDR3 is TGTGCCAGCACCCCGCACCCAGACAGGTTGGGAGAGACCCAGTACTTC.

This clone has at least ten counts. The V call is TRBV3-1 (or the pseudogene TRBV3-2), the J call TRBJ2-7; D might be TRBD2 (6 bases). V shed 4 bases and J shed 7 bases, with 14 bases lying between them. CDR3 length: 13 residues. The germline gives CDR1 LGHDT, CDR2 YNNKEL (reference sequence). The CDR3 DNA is TGTGCCAGCAGCCTCCGGGACTCGGGGGAGCAGTACTTC. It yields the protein CASSLRDSGEQYF.

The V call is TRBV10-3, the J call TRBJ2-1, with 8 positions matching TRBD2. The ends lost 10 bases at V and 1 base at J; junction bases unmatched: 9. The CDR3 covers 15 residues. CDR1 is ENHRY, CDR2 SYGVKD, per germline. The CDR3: CATRGGQSSYNEQFF. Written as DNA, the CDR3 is TGTGCCACCCGGGGGGGCCAATCGTCCTACAATGAGCAGTTCTTC.

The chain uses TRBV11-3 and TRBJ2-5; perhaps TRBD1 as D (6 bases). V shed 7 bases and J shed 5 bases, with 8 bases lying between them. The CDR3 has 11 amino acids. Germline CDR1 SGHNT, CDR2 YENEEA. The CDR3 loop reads CASKQGETQYF. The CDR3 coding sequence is TGTGCCAGCAAGCAGGGGGAGACCCAGTACTTC.

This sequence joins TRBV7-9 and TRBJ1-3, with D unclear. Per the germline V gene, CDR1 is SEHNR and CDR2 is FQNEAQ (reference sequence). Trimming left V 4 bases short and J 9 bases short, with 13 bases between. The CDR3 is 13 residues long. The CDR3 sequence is CASSSAPKSTIYF. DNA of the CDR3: TGTGCCAGCAGCTCCGCTCCGAAGAGCACCATATATTTT.

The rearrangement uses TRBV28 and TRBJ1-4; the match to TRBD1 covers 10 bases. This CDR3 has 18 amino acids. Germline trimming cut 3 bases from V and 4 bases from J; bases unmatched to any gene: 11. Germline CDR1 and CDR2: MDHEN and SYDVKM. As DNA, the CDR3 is TGTGCCAGCAGTTTGATCGACAGGGGGCGGCTCGGTAATGAAAAACTGTTTTTT. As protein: CASSLIDRGRLGNEKLFF.

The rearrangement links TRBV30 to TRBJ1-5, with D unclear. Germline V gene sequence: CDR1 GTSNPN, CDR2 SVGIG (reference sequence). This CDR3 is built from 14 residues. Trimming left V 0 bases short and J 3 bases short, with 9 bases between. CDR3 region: CAWSVSGFNQPQHF. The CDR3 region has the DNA TGTGCCTGGAGTGTCTCCGGGTTCAATCAGCCCCAGCATTTT.

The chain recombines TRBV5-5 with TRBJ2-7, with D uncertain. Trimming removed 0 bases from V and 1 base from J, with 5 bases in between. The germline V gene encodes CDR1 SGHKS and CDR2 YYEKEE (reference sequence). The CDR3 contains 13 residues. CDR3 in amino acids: CASSLAGSYEQYF. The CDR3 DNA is TGTGCCAGCAGCTTGGCAGGTTCCTACGAGCAGTACTTC.

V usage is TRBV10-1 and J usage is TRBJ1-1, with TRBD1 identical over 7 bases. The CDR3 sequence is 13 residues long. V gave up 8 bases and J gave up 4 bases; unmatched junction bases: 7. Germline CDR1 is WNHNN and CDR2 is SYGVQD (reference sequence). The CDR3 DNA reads TGCGCCAGCCGAAAGACAGGGTCCACTGAAGCTTTCTTT. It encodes CASRKTGSTEAFF.